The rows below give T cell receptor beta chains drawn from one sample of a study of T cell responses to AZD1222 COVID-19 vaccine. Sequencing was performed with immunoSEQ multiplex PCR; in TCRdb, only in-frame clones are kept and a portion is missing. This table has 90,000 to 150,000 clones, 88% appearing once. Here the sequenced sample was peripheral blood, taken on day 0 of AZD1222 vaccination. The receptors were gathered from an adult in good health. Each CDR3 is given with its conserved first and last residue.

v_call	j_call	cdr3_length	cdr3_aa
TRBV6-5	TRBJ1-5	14	CASSLQAADQPQHF
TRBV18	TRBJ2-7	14	CASSPQGARDEQYF
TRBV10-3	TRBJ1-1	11	CAIRGDTEAFF
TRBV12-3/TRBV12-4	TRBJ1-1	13	CASSLGGGTEAFF
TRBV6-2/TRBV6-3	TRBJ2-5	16	CASSFQAGATQETQYF
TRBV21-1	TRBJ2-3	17	CASSKKANGRSTDTQYF
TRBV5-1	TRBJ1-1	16	CASSLSPDRENTEAFF
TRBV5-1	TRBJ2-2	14	CASSLRQITGELFF
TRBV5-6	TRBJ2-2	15	CASSPQPGRTGELFF
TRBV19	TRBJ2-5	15	CASSKGQGAQETQYF
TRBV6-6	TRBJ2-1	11	CASSYTNEQFF
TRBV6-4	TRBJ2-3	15	CASSEWGRVTDTQYF
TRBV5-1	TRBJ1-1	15	CASSPRGRTNTEAFF
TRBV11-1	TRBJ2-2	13	CASLFGATGELFF
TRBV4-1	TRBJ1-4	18	CASSQVIIAGQGIEKLFF
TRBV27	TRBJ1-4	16	CASSLSNGMGGEKLFF
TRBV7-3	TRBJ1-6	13	CASSMDRNSPLHF
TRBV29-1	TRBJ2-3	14	CSVLQGFPTDTQYF
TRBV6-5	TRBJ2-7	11	CASRESYEQYF
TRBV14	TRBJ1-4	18	CASSQVFVRGGRNEKLFF
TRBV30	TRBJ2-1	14	CAWGPGPALSEQFF
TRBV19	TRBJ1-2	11	CASSIGTDYTF
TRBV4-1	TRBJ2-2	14	CASSPLPNTGELFF
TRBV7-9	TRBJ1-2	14	CASSLEAGANGYTF
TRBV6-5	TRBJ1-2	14	CASSIRDRDYGYTF
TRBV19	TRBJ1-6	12	CASNVLNSPLHF
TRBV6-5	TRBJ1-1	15	CASSSSRTGEGEAFF
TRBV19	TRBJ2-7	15	CASSLPRTGGYEQYF
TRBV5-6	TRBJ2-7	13	CASSSTERYEQYF
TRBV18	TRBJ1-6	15	CASSPPGGDNSPLHF